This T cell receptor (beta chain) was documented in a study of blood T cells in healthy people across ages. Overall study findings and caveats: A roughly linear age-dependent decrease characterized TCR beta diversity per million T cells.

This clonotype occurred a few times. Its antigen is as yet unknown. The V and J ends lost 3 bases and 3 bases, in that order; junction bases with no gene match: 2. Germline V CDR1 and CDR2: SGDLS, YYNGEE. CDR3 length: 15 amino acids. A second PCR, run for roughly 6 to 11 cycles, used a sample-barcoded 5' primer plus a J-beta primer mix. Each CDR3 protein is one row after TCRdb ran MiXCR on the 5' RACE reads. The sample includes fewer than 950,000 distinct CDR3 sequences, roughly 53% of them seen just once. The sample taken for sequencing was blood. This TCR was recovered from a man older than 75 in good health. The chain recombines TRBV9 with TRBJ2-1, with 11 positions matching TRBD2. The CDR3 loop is CASSELAGDYNEQFF. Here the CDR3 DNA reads TGTGCCAGCAGCGAACTAGCGGGGGACTACAATGAGCAGTTCTTC.